This T cell receptor beta chain was observed in a study of blood T cells in healthy people across ages. For the second PCR, which ran for about 6 to 11 cycles, a sample-barcoded 5' primer and a J-beta primer mix were used. Each CDR3 protein is one row after TCRdb ran MiXCR on the 5' RACE reads. The sample has 650,000 to 700,000 distinct CDR3 sequences, about a third seen once; the top ten hold approximately 15%. This CDR3 spans 15 amino acids. Trimming shortened V by 3 bases and J by 4 bases, and 13 bases separated the two germline ends. From germline, CDR1 is SGHVS and CDR2 FQNEAQ. Each sample provided at least 5 micrograms of extracted total RNA.

The sample comprised blood. The sequence was obtained from a woman aged 80 or older in good health. The chain carries TRBV7-8 and TRBJ2-1, with a possible D match to TRBD1 (5 bases). CDR3 amino acids: CASSLGLVVYNEQFF. The CDR3 coding sequence is TGTGCCAGCAGCTTGGGGCTAGTGGTATACAATGAGCAGTTCTTC.